A selection of T cell receptor beta chains follows, all from one sample in a study of identifying expanded T cells in peripheral blood. Only in-frame clones appear in the TCRdb table, and some are missing; sequencing was by immunoSEQ multiplex PCR. The sample holds more than 90,000 clones; around 88% are singletons and the top ten take about 15%. Sequencing was carried out using blood. The receptors here all came from a person aged 18-70 years in good health. Both conserved end residues are trimmed from each CDR3. A D gene is named only where the DNA matches it firmly.

v_gene	d_gene	CDR3aa
TRBV7-2	TRBD1	ASSSTGGFYNEQF
TRBV4-1	-	ASSDTGTLGEKLF
TRBV19	TRBD1	ASRGTGSTGELF
TRBV7-9	TRBD2	ASSLVAGVRNEQF
TRBV2	-	ASSVGGLTKAF
TRBV28	-	ASRQRIFYGYT
TRBV16	-	ASSQLGRVGAYEQY
TRBV7-6	TRBD1	ASSLTGNTYNEQF
TRBV5-6	TRBD1	ASSIQTGIYGYT
TRBV11-2	-	ASSISGTGSNQPQH
TRBV13	-	ASSSGTPSTKVY
TRBV6-5	-	ASSYTLGISYEQY
TRBV18	-	ASSPMASGEQF
TRBV27	-	ASSLTSGTQTQY